The 6 T cell receptor beta chains below were found in one sample sequenced in a study of Graves' ophthalmopathy and Graves' hyperthyroidism. RNA served as the template for amplifying TCR beta CDR3 regions. HTBI-primed RT-PCR formed the first round, and a multiplex PCR formed the second. In TCRdb, the multiplex PCR reads were re-called with MiXCR into one record per CDR3 protein. The table lists about 1.1 million distinct CDR3 sequences, about 36% of them singletons. Sequenced sample: peripheral blood or thyroid tissue (not recorded which). The origin of the receptors is an adult man with Graves' hyperthyroidism.

Only a few counts were recorded for this clonotype. Since a much larger clone is just one base distant, this may be a read error. This rearrangement joins TRBV20-1 to TRBJ1-6; D uncertain. Germline CDR1 reads DFQATT; CDR2 reads SNEGSKA (reference sequence). V was clipped by 0 bases and J by 11 bases, with 5 bases between them. The CDR3 spans 11 residues. In DNA form, the CDR3 reads TGCAGTGCTAGAGACACCCCACCCCTCCACTTT. Protein sequence: CSARDTPPLHF.

This chain links TRBV29-1 with TRBJ1-3; 12 bases agree with TRBD1. CDR1 is SQVTM, CDR2 ANQGSEA, per germline. This CDR3 comprises 14 residues. CDR3 sequence: CRPGTGGFGNTIYF. The CDR3 DNA is TGCAGACCAGGGACAGGGGGCTTTGGAAACACCATATATTTT.

This clonotype was seen ten or more times. CDR3 nucleotides: TGTGCCAGCAGCAGGCCCGGGAACACCGGGGAGCTGTTTTTT. It codes for CASSRPGNTGELFF. The V call is TRBV7-6, the J call TRBJ2-2; unclear D gene. The CDR3 totals 14 residues. The germline gives CDR1 SGHVS, CDR2 FNYEAQ. The V and J ends lost 5 bases and 1 base respectively, with 8 bases between them.

J is TRBJ2-2 and V is TRBV7-2, with D possibly matching TRBD2 (5 bases). The CDR3 totals 18 residues. Germline CDR1 SGHTA, CDR2 FQGNSA. Trimming pared 2 bases from V and 3 bases from J, leaving 19 bases between. The chain's CDR3 is CASSLFFTAAGYTGELFF. The CDR3 region has the DNA TGTGCCAGCAGCTTATTTTTTACGGCGGCGGGTTACACCGGGGAGCTGTTTTTT.

The V and J genes are TRBV7-2 and TRBJ2-5; 7 bases are shared with TRBD1. This CDR3 has 14 residues. Germline values: CDR1 SGHTA, CDR2 FQGNSA. Germline trimming cut 11 bases from V and 2 bases from J; bases unmatched to any gene: 11. Here the CDR3 DNA reads TGTGCCTGGAGTTGGTCAGGGGGTCAAGAGACCCAGTACTTC. As protein: CAWSWSGGQETQYF.

About this clonotype itself: A much larger clone lies one base from this, so it may be a read error. The chain joins TRBV7-9 to TRBJ1-4, with D perhaps TRBD1 (5 bases). The CDR3 runs 15 residues. In germline, CDR1 is SEHNR, CDR2 FQNEAQ (reference sequence). CDR3 sequence (DNA): TGTGCCAGCAGCTCCGGACACCCAACTAATGAAAAACCGTTTTTT. Protein: CASSSGHPTNEKPFF.